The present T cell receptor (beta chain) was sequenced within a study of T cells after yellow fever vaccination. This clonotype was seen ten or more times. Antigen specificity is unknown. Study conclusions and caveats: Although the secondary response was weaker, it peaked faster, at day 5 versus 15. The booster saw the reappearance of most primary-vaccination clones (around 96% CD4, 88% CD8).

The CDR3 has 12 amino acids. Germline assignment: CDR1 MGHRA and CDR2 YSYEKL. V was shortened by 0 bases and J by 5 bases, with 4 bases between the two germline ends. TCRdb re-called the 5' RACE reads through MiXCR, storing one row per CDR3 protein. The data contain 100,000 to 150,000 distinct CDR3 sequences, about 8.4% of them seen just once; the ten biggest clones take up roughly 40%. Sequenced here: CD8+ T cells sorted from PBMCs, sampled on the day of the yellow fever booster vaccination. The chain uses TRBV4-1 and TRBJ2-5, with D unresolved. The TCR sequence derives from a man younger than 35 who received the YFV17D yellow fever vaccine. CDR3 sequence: CASSQDDETQYF. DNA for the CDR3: TGCGCCAGCAGCCAAGATGACGAGACCCAGTACTTC.